The 15 T cell receptor beta chains below come from one sample, sequenced in a study of blood T cell repertoires in COVID-19. This table comes from immunoSEQ multiplex PCR, and its TCRdb copy is limited to in-frame clones, with some not included. Of about 95,000 clones in the sample, more than 80% were seen once. The sample was peripheral blood. These receptors all come from a man older than 75 with COVID-19, enrolled during active disease.

The chain carries TRBV10-1 and TRBJ2-1; TRBD2 matches at 8 bases. The V gene's germline CDR1 is WNHNN and CDR2 SYGVQD (reference sequence). The CDR3 is made up of 16 amino acids. V lost 7 bases and J lost 4; bases outside the gene matches: 12. The CDR3 DNA reads as TGCGCCAGCATCTCGGTGGAGCGGGGGATTTACAATGAGCAGTTCTTC. Its translation: CASISVERGIYNEQFF.

V and J are TRBV2 and TRBJ2-1; 14 bases are a match to TRBD2. From germline, CDR1 is SNHLY and CDR2 FYNNEI. The J segment lost 4 bases and the V segment lost 6 bases, leaving 2 bases of the junction unmatched. The CDR3 spans 15 residues. CDR3 DNA sequence: TGTGCCAGCAGCCGGACTAGCGGGGGGTACAATGAGCAGTTCTTC. Translated: CASSRTSGGYNEQFF.

The chain combines TRBV7-9 with TRBJ1-2; D perhaps matches TRBD1 (5 bases). Germline CDR1 is SEHNR and CDR2 is FQNEAQ (reference sequence). This CDR3 is 15 amino acids long. Trimming left V 5 bases short and J 3 bases short, with 16 bases between. The CDR3 region has the DNA TGTGCCAGCAGCCCCGTAAGGGGAGGGGACTATGGCTACACCTTC. This sequence encodes CASSPVRGGDYGYTF. Together with reference TRBV7-9 and TRBJ1-2, the CDR3 gives the full variable domain: DTGVSQNPRHKITKRGQNVTFRCDPISEHNRLYWYRQTLGQGPEFLTYFQNEAQLEKSRLLSDRFSAERPKGSFSTLEIQRTEQGDSAMYLCASSPVRGGDYGYTFGSGTRLTVV.

About this clone: Other DNA variants within this sample encode the same CDR3. The chain carries TRBV4-2 and TRBJ1-4; 9 bases map to TRBD1. The CDR3 extends over 15 amino acids. V was clipped by 4 bases and J by 5 bases; unmatched bases: 5. CDR1 is LGHNA, CDR2 YNFKEQ, per germline. The CDR3, as DNA: TGTGCCAGCAGCCCCCCGGGACAGGGAAATGAAAAACTGTTTTTT. Its translation is CASSPPGQGNEKLFF.

This sequence joins TRBV5-5 and TRBJ1-2, with a possible D match to TRBD1 (5 bases). Germline loops: CDR1 SGHKS, CDR2 YYEKEE (reference sequence). The germline V and J ends were trimmed by 1 base and 8 bases, with 21 bases remaining between them. This CDR3 is 16 amino acids long. The CDR3 loop is CASSLMAGTPAEGYTF. CDR3 coding DNA: TGTGCCAGCAGCTTGATGGCCGGGACTCCTGCGGAAGGCTACACCTTC.

This clone has only one observation. V gene TRBV5-1 combines with J gene TRBJ1-3; 9 nucleotides align to TRBD1. The CDR3 extends over 16 amino acids. Losses at the gene ends were 0 bases for V and 2 bases for J; bases not matched to a gene: 3. Germline V gives CDR1 SGHRS, CDR2 YFSETQ. The DNA for the CDR3 is TGCGCCAGCAGCTTGGCACAGGGGGCGACTGGAAACACCATATATTTT. It encodes CASSLAQGATGNTIYF.

This clone has just a few counts. V is TRBV10-3 and J is TRBJ2-7, with D perhaps TRBD2 (7 bases). Trimming took 0 bases from V and 2 from J, leaving 17 bases between them. Germline lookup yields CDR1 ENHRY and CDR2 SYGVKD. The CDR3 contains 17 residues. CDR3 sequence reads: CAISESSVRGGPYEQYF. The CDR3 DNA reads TGTGCCATCAGTGAGTCGTCGGTAAGGGGGGGGCCCTACGAGCAGTACTTC.

This chain connects TRBV11-1 to TRBJ1-6; TRBD1 aligns across 9 bases. V was pared by 8 bases and J by 4 bases, with 9 bases of the junction left unmatched. The CDR3 runs 16 residues. CDR1 is SGHAT and CDR2 is FQDESV in the germline V gene (reference sequence). The CDR3 DNA reads TGTGCCAGCCAAAGGGACAGGGCGACTTATAATTCACCCCTCCACTTT. As protein: CASQRDRATYNSPLHF.

The chain couples TRBV19 to TRBJ2-1; TRBD1 might be the D (5 bases). V shed 7 bases and J shed 0 bases, with 10 bases lying between them. Germline CDR1 is LNHDA and CDR2 is SQIVND (reference sequence). This CDR3 comprises 14 residues. CDR3 region: CASNRRGSYNEQFF. CDR3 sequence (DNA): TGTGCCAGTAATAGAAGGGGCTCCTACAATGAGCAGTTCTTC.

This clone was seen a few times. CDR3 loop: CASSLSGGIGETQYF. In DNA, the CDR3 is TGTGCCAGCAGTTTATCTGGAGGGATTGGGGAGACCCAGTACTTC. The chain recombines TRBV27 with TRBJ2-5; tentatively, D is TRBD2 (6 bases). Looked up from germline, CDR1 is MNHEY and CDR2 is SMNVEV (reference sequence). Trimming pared 0 bases from V and 5 bases from J, leaving 13 bases between. This CDR3 has 15 amino acids.

V is TRBV5-1 and J is TRBJ2-1; 7 nucleotides line up with TRBD2. The V segment lost 0 bases and the J segment 7 bases; nucleotides outside the gene matches: 7. The CDR3 length is 15 residues. Germline loops: CDR1 SGHRS, CDR2 YFSETQ. CDR3 sequence reads: CASSLVFGGRNEQFF. As DNA, the CDR3 is TGCGCCAGCAGCTTGGTTTTCGGGGGGAGGAATGAGCAGTTCTTC.

The gene calls are TRBV5-5 and TRBJ1-6; D gene uncertain. The V end was cut by 4 bases, the J end by 7 bases, with 18 bases between. The V gene's germline CDR1 is SGHKS and CDR2 YYEKEE (reference sequence). This CDR3 comprises 16 residues. CDR3 loop: CASSQTPEPGNSPLHF. DNA of the CDR3: TGTGCCAGCAGCCAAACGCCCGAACCAGGCAATTCACCCCTCCACTTT.

V usage is TRBV2 and J usage is TRBJ1-2; no firm D call. The CDR3 loop spans 14 amino acids. V was pared by 6 bases and J by 0 bases, with 11 bases between. In germline, CDR1 is SNHLY, CDR2 FYNNEI. The CDR3 protein is CASRRYFTNYGYTF. The CDR3 DNA sequence: TGTGCCAGCAGGAGATACTTCACTAACTATGGCTACACCTTC.

The chain recombines TRBV9 with TRBJ2-1; no reliable D call. Deletions cut 3 bases from V and 0 bases from J, with 10 bases between. Germline V gene sequence: CDR1 SGDLS, CDR2 YYNGEE. The CDR3 extends over 15 amino acids. CDR3 in amino acids: CASSEMESSYNEQFF. The DNA of the CDR3 is TGTGCCAGCAGCGAAATGGAGAGCTCCTACAATGAGCAGTTCTTC.

This chain connects TRBV30 to TRBJ1-1; tentative D call: TRBD1 (5 bases). V dropped 0 bases and J dropped 9 bases, with 14 bases sitting between them. The V gene's germline CDR1 is GTSNPN and CDR2 SVGIG (reference sequence). The CDR3 extends over 13 amino acids. CDR3: CAWSVRSRVKAFF. The CDR3 DNA follows: TGTGCCTGGAGTGTACGGTCCAGGGTGAAAGCTTTCTTT.